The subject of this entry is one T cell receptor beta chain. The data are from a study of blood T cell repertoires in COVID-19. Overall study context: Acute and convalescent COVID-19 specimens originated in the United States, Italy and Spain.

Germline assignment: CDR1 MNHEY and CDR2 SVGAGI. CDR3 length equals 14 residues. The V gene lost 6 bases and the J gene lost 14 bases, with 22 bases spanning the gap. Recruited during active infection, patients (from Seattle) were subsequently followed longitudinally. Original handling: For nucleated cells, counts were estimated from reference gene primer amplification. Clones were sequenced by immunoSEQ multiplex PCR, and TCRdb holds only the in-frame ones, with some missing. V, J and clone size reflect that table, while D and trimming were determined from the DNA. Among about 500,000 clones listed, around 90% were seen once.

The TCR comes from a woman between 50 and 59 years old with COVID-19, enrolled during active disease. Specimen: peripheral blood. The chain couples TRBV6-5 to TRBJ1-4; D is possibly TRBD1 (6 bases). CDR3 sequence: CASRETGGSVVLFF. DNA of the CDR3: TGTGCCAGCAGGGAGACAGGAGGTAGCGTTGTTCTGTTTTTT.